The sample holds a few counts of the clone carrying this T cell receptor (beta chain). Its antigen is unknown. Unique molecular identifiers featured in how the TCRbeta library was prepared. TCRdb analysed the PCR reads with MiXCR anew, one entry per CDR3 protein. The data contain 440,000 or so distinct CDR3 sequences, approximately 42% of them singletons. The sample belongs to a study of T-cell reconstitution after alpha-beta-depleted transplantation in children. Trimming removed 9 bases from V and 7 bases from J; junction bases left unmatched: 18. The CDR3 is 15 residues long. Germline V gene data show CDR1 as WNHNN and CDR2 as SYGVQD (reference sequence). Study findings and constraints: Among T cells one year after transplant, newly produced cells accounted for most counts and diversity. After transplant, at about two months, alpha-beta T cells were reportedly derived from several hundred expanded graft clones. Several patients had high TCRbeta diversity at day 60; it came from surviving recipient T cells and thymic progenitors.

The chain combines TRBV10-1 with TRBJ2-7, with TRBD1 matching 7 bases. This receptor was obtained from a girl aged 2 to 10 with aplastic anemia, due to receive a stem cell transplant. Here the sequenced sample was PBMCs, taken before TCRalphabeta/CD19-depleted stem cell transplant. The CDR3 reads CARIYPRTGRWEQYF. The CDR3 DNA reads TGCGCCAGGATCTATCCCCGGACAGGCCGCTGGGAGCAGTACTTC.